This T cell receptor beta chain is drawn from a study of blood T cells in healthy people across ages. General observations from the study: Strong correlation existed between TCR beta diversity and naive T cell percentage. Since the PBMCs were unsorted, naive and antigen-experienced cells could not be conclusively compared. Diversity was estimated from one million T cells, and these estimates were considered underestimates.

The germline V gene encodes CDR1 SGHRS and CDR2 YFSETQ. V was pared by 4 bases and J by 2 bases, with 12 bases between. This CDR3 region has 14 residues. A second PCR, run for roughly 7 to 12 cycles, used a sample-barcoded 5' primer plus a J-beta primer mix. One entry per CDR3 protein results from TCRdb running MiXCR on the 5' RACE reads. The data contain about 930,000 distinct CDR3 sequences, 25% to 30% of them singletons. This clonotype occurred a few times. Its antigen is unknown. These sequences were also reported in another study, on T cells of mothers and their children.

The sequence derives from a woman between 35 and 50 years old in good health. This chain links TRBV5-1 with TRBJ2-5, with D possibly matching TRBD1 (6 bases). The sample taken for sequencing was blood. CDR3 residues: CASSDGQSQETQYF. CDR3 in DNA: TGCGCCAGCAGCGACGGACAGAGTCAAGAGACCCAGTACTTC.